Reported below is one TCR beta chain. The J segment lost 5 bases and the V segment lost 0 bases, leaving 5 bases of the junction unmatched. This CDR3 is built from 16 residues. Germline V CDR1 and CDR2: SGHRS, YFSETQ. The data were taken from a study of blood T cell repertoires in COVID-19. As for the study in general: Samples came from the United States, Italy and Spain, spanning acute and convalescent COVID-19.

Data came from immunoSEQ multiplex PCR; TCRdb stores just in-frame clones and leaves some out. This sample carries about 270,000 clones, roughly nine tenths of them seen once, and the ten largest clones take approximately 9%. This sequence was found in a man in his forties with active or convalescent COVID-19. Source material: peripheral blood. The chain employs TRBV5-1 and TRBJ2-7, with 13 bases fitting TRBD2. CDR3 DNA sequence: TGCGCCAGCAGCTTGGCCCCGGGACTAGCGGGAAACGAGCAGTACTTC. Amino acid sequence: CASSLAPGLAGNEQYF.